This T cell receptor beta chain derives from a study of post-analysis software for immune sequencing data. Study results and limitations: Controls had lower frequencies than patients of a few TRBV segments, which included TRBV5-6, TRBV5-1 and TRBV20-1.

Unique molecular identifiers tagged the TCR beta cDNA libraries. TCRdb fed the PCR reads into MiXCR, producing one record per CDR3 protein. The sample carries around 180,000 distinct CDR3 sequences, approximately 30% recorded once. This clonotype came up a few times. Antigen specificity is unknown. Trimming took 1 base from V and 8 from J, leaving 15 bases between them. CDR1 is DFQATT, CDR2 SNEGSKA, per germline (reference sequence). The CDR3 is 14 residues long. This sequence originates from a girl under 18 with multiple sclerosis. This chain joins TRBV20-1 and TRBJ2-1; D unclear. The sample taken for sequencing was blood. The CDR3 nucleotides read TGCAGTGCTAGAGTGCAGGTCGGATTGGATGAGCAGTTCTTC. This translates into CSARVQVGLDEQFF.